This T cell receptor (beta chain) stems from a study of cytomegalovirus exposure and HLA in healthy donors. In germline, CDR1 is SGHNT, CDR2 YYREEE (reference sequence). This CDR3 spans 12 amino acids. Trimming removed 2 bases at V and 3 bases at J, with 5 bases between. Researchers ran the PCR with 60 Vbeta and 13 Jbeta primers. Data came from immunoSEQ multiplex PCR; TCRdb stores just in-frame clones and leaves some out. The table includes some 180,000 clones, 9.5% detected once. Comment on this clone: Its antigen is not known.

The study's findings and limits: A few CMV-associated chains were confirmed in vitro to be specific for CMV antigens. 87-base-pair reads could not separate some V segments, including TRBV6-2 and TRBV6-3. Productive rates of about 90% or about 30% were seen for most TCR beta V segments in an earlier analysis.

V gene TRBV5-4 combines with J gene TRBJ1-2; D gene unclear. This clonotype was sampled from a woman younger than 45 in good health and CMV-seropositive. Sequencing input: PBMCs. The CDR3 loop reads CASSFSDYGYTF. In DNA form, the CDR3 reads TGTGCCAGCAGCTTCTCCGACTATGGCTACACCTTC.